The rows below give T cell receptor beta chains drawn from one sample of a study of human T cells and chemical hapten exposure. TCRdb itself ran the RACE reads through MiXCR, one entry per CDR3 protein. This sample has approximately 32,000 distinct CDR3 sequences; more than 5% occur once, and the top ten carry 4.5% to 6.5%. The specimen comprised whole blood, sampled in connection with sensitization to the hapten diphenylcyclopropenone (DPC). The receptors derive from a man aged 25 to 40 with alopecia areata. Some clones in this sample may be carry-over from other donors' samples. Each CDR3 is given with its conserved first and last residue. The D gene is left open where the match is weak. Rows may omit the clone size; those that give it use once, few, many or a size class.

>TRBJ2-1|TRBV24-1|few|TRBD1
TGTGCCACCAGTGAAGGGACAGGGGTACCCATTAGCTCCTACAATGAGCAGTTCTTC
CATSEGTGVPISSYNEQFF
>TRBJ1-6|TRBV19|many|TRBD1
TGTGCCAGTACAAACCAAGGGACAGGTATTCTGTCCCTCCACTTT
CASTNQGTGILSLHF
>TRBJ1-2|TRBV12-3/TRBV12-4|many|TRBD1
TGTGCCAGCAGTCGTCCCGGGACAGGGAACTATGGCTACACCTTC
CASSRPGTGNYGYTF
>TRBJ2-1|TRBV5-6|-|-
TGTGCCAGCAGCTTCGACCGGGACAATGAGCAGTTCTTC
CASSFDRDNEQFF
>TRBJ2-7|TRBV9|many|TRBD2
TGTGCCAGCAGCGTCTCTAGCGGGGAAACCTACGAGCAGTACTTC
CASSVSSGETYEQYF
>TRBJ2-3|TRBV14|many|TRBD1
TGTGCCAGCAGCCCGCGGACAGGGGTAGGCACAGATACGCAGTATTTT
CASSPRTGVGTDTQYF
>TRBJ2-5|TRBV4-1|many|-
TGCGCCAGCAGCCATAAGATCTACTCTACGCGGGAACCAGAGAATGGAGAGACCCAGTACTTC
CASSHKIYSTREPENGETQYF
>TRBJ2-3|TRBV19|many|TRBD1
TGTGCCAGTAGAAAGACAGGGGGCACAGATACGCAGTATTTT
CASRKTGGTDTQYF
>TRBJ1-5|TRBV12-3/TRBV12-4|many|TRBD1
TGTGCCAGCAGCCTACAGGGGAACGCTGATCAGCCCCAGCATTTT
CASSLQGNADQPQHF
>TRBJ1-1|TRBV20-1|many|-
TGCAGTGCTAGCCGCACGAACACTGAAGCTTTCTTT
CSASRTNTEAFF
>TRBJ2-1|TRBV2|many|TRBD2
TGTGCCAGCAGCCCTACTAGCGGGGGGTACAATGAGCAGTTCTTC
CASSPTSGGYNEQFF
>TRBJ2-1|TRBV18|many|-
TGTGCCAGCTCACCTCCATCAGGGCAGTTCAATGAGCAGTTCTTC
CASSPPSGQFNEQFF
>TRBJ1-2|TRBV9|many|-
TGTGCCAGCAGCGTAGCTTTTTCCGGGTCCTATGGCTACACCTTC
CASSVAFSGSYGYTF
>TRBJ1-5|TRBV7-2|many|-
TGTGCCAGCAGCTTAGGCCAGTCAGGTCAGCCCCAGCATTTT
CASSLGQSGQPQHF
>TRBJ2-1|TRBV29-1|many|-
TGCAGCGTAGAATCGACGTCGAGCAATGAGCAGTTCTTC
CSVESTSSNEQFF
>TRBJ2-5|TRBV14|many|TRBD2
TGTGCCAGCAGCCCCTTTGGAGGGCCAGCGGGAGGGAGAGAGACCCAGTACTTC
CASSPFGGPAGGRETQYF
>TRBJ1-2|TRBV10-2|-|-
TGCGCCAGCAGTGAGTCGTCAGGTGGTGGCTACACCTTC
CASSESSGGGYTF
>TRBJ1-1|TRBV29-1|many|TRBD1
TGCAGCGTTGGGCCAAAGGGGACAGGGAGGTGGACTGAAGCTTTCTTT
CSVGPKGTGRWTEAFF
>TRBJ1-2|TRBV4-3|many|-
TGCGCCAGCAGCCAGAGAGCAAACCAACCAAACTATGGCTACACCTTC
CASSQRANQPNYGYTF
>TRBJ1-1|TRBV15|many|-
TGTGCCACCAGCAGAGAGGACAGGAACACTGAAGCTTTCTTT
CATSREDRNTEAFF
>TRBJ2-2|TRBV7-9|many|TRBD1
TGTGCCAGCAGCCGGACAGGCCCCGGCACCGGGGAGCTGTTTTTT
CASSRTGPGTGELFF
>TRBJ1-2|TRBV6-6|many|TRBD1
TGTGCCAGCAGTCCGGGGACAGCTAACTATGGCTACAACTATGGCTACACCTTC
CASSPGTANYGYNYGYTF
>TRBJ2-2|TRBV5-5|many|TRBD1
TGTGCCAGCAGCCAGACAGGGACCACCGGGGAGCTGTTTTTT
CASSQTGTTGELFF
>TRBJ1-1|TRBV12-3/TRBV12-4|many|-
TGTGCCAGCAGTTTAAGGGAGGGGGGTGAAGCTTTCTTT
CASSLREGGEAFF
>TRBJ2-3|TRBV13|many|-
TGTGCCAGCAGCTTAGATGCTAGCGCCACAGATACGCAGTATTTT
CASSLDASATDTQYF
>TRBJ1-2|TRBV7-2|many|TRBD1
TGTGCCAGCAGCTTACGGGACAGGGATGGCTACACCTTC
CASSLRDRDGYTF
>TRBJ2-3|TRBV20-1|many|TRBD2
TGCAGTGCTAGAGGAGTCGGCGGGAGGGGTCCCACAGATACGCAGTATTTT
CSARGVGGRGPTDTQYF
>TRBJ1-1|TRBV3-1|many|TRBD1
TGTGCCAGCAGCCAAGATTTCCGGACAGGCGGTTTCATGAACACTGAAGCTTTCTTT
CASSQDFRTGGFMNTEAFF
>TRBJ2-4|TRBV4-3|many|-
TGCGCCAGCAGCCAAGATCCGACAGGCCAAGACATTCAGTACTTC
CASSQDPTGQDIQYF
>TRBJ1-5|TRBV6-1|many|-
TGTGCCAGCAGTGAAGCGGGCGTGGGGGGGCCTCAGCCCCAGCATTTT
CASSEAGVGGPQPQHF
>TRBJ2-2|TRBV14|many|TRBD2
TGTGCCAGCAGCCGGACTAGCGGGAACACCGGGGAGCTGTTTTTT
CASSRTSGNTGELFF
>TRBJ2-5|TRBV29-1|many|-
TGCAGCGCTATGACAGATCAAGAGACCCAGTACTTC
CSAMTDQETQYF
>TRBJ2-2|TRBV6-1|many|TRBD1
TGTGCCATCAGGGGGCTTGGCACCGGGGAGCTGTTTTTT
CAIRGLGTGELFF
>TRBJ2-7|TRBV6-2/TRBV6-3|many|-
TGTGCCAGCAGTTACCGGGACCCAAACTACGAGCAGTACTTC
CASSYRDPNYEQYF
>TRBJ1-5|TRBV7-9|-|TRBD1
TGTGCCAGCAGCCCGGGACAGAGTCCTAATCAGCCCCAGCATTTT
CASSPGQSPNQPQHF
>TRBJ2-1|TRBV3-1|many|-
TGTGCCAGCAGCAGGACAGGAGGAGGGATCTACAATGAGCAGTTCTTC
CASSRTGGGIYNEQFF
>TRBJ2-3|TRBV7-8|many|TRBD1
TGTGCCAGCAGCCCCGAGGACAGGGGGGATACGCAGTATTTT
CASSPEDRGDTQYF
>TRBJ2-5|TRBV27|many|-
TGTGCCAGCAGAGCCGGGACGTACCAAGAGACCCAGTACTTC
CASRAGTYQETQYF
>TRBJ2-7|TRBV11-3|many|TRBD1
TGTGCCAGCAGCACTCCCGTGGGGACAGGACGCGGCGAGCAGTACTTC
CASSTPVGTGRGEQYF
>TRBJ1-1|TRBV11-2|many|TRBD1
TGTGCCAGCAGCTTCAACAGGGGGTCGAATACTGAAGCTTTCTTT
CASSFNRGSNTEAFF
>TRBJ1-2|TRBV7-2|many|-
TGTGCCAGCAGCTTAGAAACTGGCGGGCTGTCTGGCTACACCTTC
CASSLETGGLSGYTF
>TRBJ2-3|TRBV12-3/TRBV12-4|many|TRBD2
TGTGCCAGCTCCTTGGCCGGGACTAGCGGGGGGCGCAACACAGATACGCAGTATTTT
CASSLAGTSGGRNTDTQYF
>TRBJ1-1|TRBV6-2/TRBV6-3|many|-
TGTGCCAGCACCTCGTGGGGGGGCCCCTTCACTGAAGCTTTCTTT
CASTSWGGPFTEAFF
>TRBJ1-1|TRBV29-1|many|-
TGCAGCGTTGTGAAGGGGAACACTGAAGCTTTCTTT
CSVVKGNTEAFF
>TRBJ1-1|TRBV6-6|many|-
TGTGCCAGCAGTTACTCCCGGGGGCGGACGGACACTGAAGCTTTCTTT
CASSYSRGRTDTEAFF